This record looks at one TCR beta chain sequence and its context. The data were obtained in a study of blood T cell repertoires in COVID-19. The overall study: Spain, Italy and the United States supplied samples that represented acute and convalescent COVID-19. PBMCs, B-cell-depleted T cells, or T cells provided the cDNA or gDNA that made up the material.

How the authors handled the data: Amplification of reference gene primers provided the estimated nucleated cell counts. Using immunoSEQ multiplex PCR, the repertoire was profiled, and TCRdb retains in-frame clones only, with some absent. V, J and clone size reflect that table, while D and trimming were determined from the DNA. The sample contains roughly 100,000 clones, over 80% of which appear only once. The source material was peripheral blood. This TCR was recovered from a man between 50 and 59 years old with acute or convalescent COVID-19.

DNA for the CDR3: TGTGCCATCAGTACAGGGGGAGAGGGCTACACCTTC. Translated: CAISTGGEGYTF. This sequence joins TRBV10-3 and TRBJ1-2, with 8 bases identical to TRBD1. This CDR3 has 12 residues. Trimming took 5 bases from V and 8 from J; bases not matched to a gene: 4. Germline-derived CDR1 and CDR2 are ENHRY and SYGVKD.